Below are 8 T cell receptor beta chains sequenced from a single sample in a study of blood T cells in healthy people across ages. Together with a sample-barcoded 5' primer, a J-beta primer mix was included in a second PCR lasting about 7 to 11 cycles. TCRdb re-called the 5' RACE reads with MiXCR, one entry per CDR3 protein. The sample yields 1,500,000 or so distinct CDR3 sequences, 45% to 70% seen once. The specimen was blood. The source is a man aged 18 to 35 in good health.

This chain links TRBV4-1 with TRBJ2-1, with D unclear. The CDR3 has 15 amino acids. Germline V gene sequence: CDR1 MGHRA, CDR2 YSYEKL. The ends were cut back, 1 base at V and 0 bases at J, with 7 bases in the middle. CDR3 nucleotide sequence: TGCGCCAGCAGCCAAGGGCGCCGCTCCTACAATGAGCAGTTCTTC. This sequence encodes CASSQGRRSYNEQFF.

The V gene is TRBV29-1, the J gene TRBJ1-1, with 7 bases lining up with TRBD1. The CDR3 is 12 amino acids. From germline, CDR1 is SQVTM and CDR2 ANQGSEA. The trim removed 1 base at V and 8 bases at J, leaving 4 bases unmatched. CDR3 nucleotides: TGCAGCGTTGAAGTGGACAGGAGGGAAGCTTTCTTT. Translating it yields CSVEVDRREAFF. The entire variable domain, with the rest obtained from reference TRBV29-1 and TRBJ1-1, is as follows: SAVISQKPSRDICQRGTSLTIQCQVDSQVTMMFWYRQQPGQSLTLIATANQGSEATYESGFVIDKFPISRPNLTFSTLTVSNMSPEDSSIYLCSVEVDRREAFFGQGTRLTVV.

The chain couples TRBV7-2 to TRBJ2-1, with a possible D match to TRBD1 (5 bases). The CDR3 spans 12 residues. Germline V gene lookup returns CDR1 SGHTA and CDR2 FQGNSA. V was clipped by 5 bases and J by 5 bases, with 7 bases between them. The CDR3 here is CASSIQDNEQFF. The CDR3 region has the DNA TGTGCCAGCAGCATACAGGACAATGAGCAGTTCTTC.

The CDR3 nucleotides read TGCGCCAGCAGGCCCGTGGGTCAGGCCGCTGGAAACACCATATATTTT. Translating gives CASRPVGQAAGNTIYF. The chain recombines TRBV4-1 with TRBJ1-3; the D is unclear. Per germline, CDR1 MGHRA and CDR2 YSYEKL. The CDR3 length is 16 residues. V was cut by 6 bases and J by 2 bases, with 17 bases left in between.

The chain has TRBV29-1 and TRBJ2-2; the D gene is possibly TRBD1 (5 bases). The V gene's germline CDR1 is SQVTM and CDR2 ANQGSEA. V lost 7 bases and J lost 3, with 15 bases in between. The CDR3 runs to 14 residues. CDR3 sequence (DNA): TGCAGCGGATCCAGGGAATCTGACACCGGGGAGCTGTTTTTT. Translating it yields CSGSRESDTGELFF.

This chain uses TRBV27 with TRBJ2-3, with a tentative D call TRBD2 (6 bases). Germline CDR1 is MNHEY and CDR2 is SMNVEV (reference sequence). There are 15 residues in the CDR3. V lost 7 bases and J lost 3, with 17 bases in between. This CDR3 reads CASILRGGVTDTQYF. The CDR3 DNA reads TGTGCCAGCATTTTGCGGGGCGGGGTGACAGATACGCAGTATTTT.

The J gene is TRBJ2-3, the V gene TRBV7-2; 11 bases agree with TRBD2. CDR1 is SGHTA, CDR2 FQGNSA, per germline. V shed 1 base and J 5 bases; nucleotides not matched to a gene: 8. The CDR3 consists of 17 residues. CDR3 DNA sequence: TGTGCCAGCAGCTTAGTAGTAGCGGGAGGGTTGGGAGATACGCAGTATTTT. Encoded protein: CASSLVVAGGLGDTQYF.

This chain links TRBV6-5 with TRBJ2-3; TRBD1 matches 7 bases. Germline trimming cut 5 bases from V and 4 bases from J; bases unmatched to any gene: 9. This CDR3 is built from 15 residues. CDR1 and CDR2 from the germline V gene are MNHEY and SVGAGI. This chain's CDR3 is CASSLRDRAADTQYF. The CDR3 DNA reads as TGTGCCAGCAGTCTCCGCGACAGGGCCGCAGATACGCAGTATTTT.